These 8 T cell receptor beta chains originate from one sample sequenced in a study of T cell repertoires in cytomegalovirus infection. One entry per CDR3 protein, called by TCRdb with MiXCR from the reads. The repertoire has about 490,000 distinct CDR3 sequences, about 17% of them found once; the top ten carry about 24%. The specimen sequenced was CD8+ T cells from PBMCs. The receptors were sampled from a human donor in good health (CMV status not recorded). Some clones in this sample may be carry-over from other donors' samples.

This clonotype occurred many times. This CDR3 is CAISPGGSRTEAFF. DNA of the CDR3: TGTGCCATCAGTCCAGGGGGCAGCAGGACTGAAGCTTTCTTT. This chain links TRBV10-3 with TRBJ1-1; 8 nucleotides match TRBD1. The V gene's germline CDR1 is ENHRY and CDR2 SYGVKD. The CDR3 totals 14 residues. Losses at the gene ends were 5 bases for V and 5 bases for J; bases not matched to a gene: 7.

To note about this clonotype: A much larger clone lies one base from this, so it may be a read error. The chain couples TRBV6-1 to TRBJ1-5; maybe TRBD1 (6 bases). CDR1 is MNHNS and CDR2 is SASEGT in the germline V gene. The germline V and J ends were trimmed by 3 bases and 3 bases, with 12 bases remaining between them. CDR3 length: 15 residues. The CDR3 here is CASSDPGHHNQPQHF. The CDR3 DNA reads TGTGCCAGCAGTGACCCGGGACACCACAATCAGCCCCAGCATTTT.

This clonotype appeared a few times. V gene TRBV27 combines with J gene TRBJ2-7; 8 bases line up with TRBD2. CDR3 length equals 14 residues. Looked up from germline, CDR1 is MNHEY and CDR2 is SMNVEV (reference sequence). Trimming at V came to 0 bases and at J to 4 bases, leaving 2 bases not matched to a gene. CDR3 region: CASSLSVAGYEQYF. For the CDR3, the DNA is TGTGCCAGCAGTTTATCGGTAGCGGGGTACGAGCAGTACTTC.

This chain uses TRBV5-5 with TRBJ1-3; D is uncertain. CDR3 length: 16 amino acids. V lost 1 base and J 0 bases, leaving 11 bases between the germline ends. Germline values: CDR1 SGHKS, CDR2 YYEKEE (reference sequence). The CDR3 coding sequence is TGTGCCAGCAGCTTGTATCGGGTATCCTCTGGAAACACCATATATTTT. Residues: CASSLYRVSSGNTIYF.

This clonotype came up many times. This chain joins TRBV11-2 and TRBJ2-3; possible D gene TRBD2, 5 bases. The CDR3 is 14 residues long. The V gene's germline CDR1 is SGHAT and CDR2 FQNNGV. Trimming removed 5 bases at V and 8 bases at J, with 17 bases between. This chain's CDR3 is CASSPPTTSPTQYF. CDR3 DNA sequence: TGTGCCAGCAGCCCCCCCACCACTAGTCCTACGCAGTATTTT.

This clonotype was counted many times. This rearrangement joins TRBV4-1 to TRBJ2-5, with a possible D match to TRBD2 (6 bases). The CDR3 is made up of 15 amino acids. The germline CDR1 and CDR2 sequences are MGHRA and YSYEKL. V lost 0 bases to trimming and J lost 2 bases, with 10 bases between them. The CDR3 loop reads CASSQEWRAQETQYF. The CDR3 DNA is TGCGCCAGCAGCCAAGAATGGAGGGCTCAAGAGACCCAGTACTTC.

This clonotype was seen repeatedly, ten times or more. The chain uses TRBV11-2 and TRBJ2-1; perhaps TRBD2 as D (6 bases). Per the germline V gene, CDR1 is SGHAT and CDR2 is FQNNGV. The CDR3 runs 15 residues. The V and J ends lost 3 bases and 5 bases respectively, with 14 bases between them. CDR3: CASSFMASDHNEQFF. CDR3 DNA sequence: TGTGCCAGCAGCTTTATGGCTAGCGACCACAATGAGCAGTTCTTC.

This clonotype appeared many times. V is TRBV7-8 and J is TRBJ2-1, with a tentative D call TRBD1 (6 bases). Deletions cut 4 bases from V and 3 bases from J, with 22 bases between. The CDR3 consists of 18 residues. Looked up from germline, CDR1 is SGHVS and CDR2 is FQNEAQ. Written as DNA, the CDR3 is TGTGCCAGCAGCTCAAGGGACCCCAGGGGCCGCGACTACAATGAGCAGTTCTTC. It translates to CASSSRDPRGRDYNEQFF.